These 10 T cell receptor beta chains were all obtained from the same sample, sequenced in a study of cytomegalovirus exposure and HLA in healthy donors. Primers included in the PCR were 60 Vbeta and 13 Jbeta primers. The assay was immunoSEQ multiplex PCR, and TCRdb's table has in-frame clones only and misses some. The table lists 100,000 to 120,000 clones, approximately 82% of them singletons. Sequenced sample: PBMCs. The receptors originated from a man aged 30 to 39 in good health and CMV-seropositive.

The V gene is TRBV7-9, the J gene TRBJ2-1; the match to TRBD2 covers 8 bases. The CDR3 consists of 17 residues. The germline CDR1 and CDR2 sequences are SEHNR and FQNEAQ (reference sequence). The J segment lost 4 bases and the V segment lost 1 base, leaving 9 bases of the junction unmatched. CDR3 nucleotides: TGTGCCAGCAGCTTAGGCCCCGGGGCTAGCGGGTACAATGAGCAGTTCTTC. Its protein product is CASSLGPGASGYNEQFF. Full variable domain (missing parts from reference TRBV7-9 and TRBJ2-1): DTGVSQNPRHKITKRGQNVTFRCDPISEHNRLYWYRQTLGQGPEFLTYFQNEAQLEKSRLLSDRFSAERPKGSFSTLEIQRTEQGDSAMYLCASSLGPGASGYNEQFFGPGTRLTVL.

The chain combines TRBV7-2 with TRBJ1-1; perhaps TRBD1 as D (5 bases). Trimming left V 5 bases short and J 8 bases short, with 12 bases between. The CDR3 loop spans 12 amino acids. Germline assignment: CDR1 SGHTA and CDR2 FQGNSA. CDR3 DNA sequence: TGTGCCAGCAGCGCTCGGACAAGAGAAGCTTTCTTT. This codes for CASSARTREAFF.

The chain couples TRBV11-2 to TRBJ1-6, with D hard to call. Germline V lookup: CDR1 SGHAT, CDR2 FQNNGV. This CDR3 is built from 13 residues. The V end lost 8 bases, the J end lost 8 bases, and 13 bases lay between the germline ends. The CDR3 region is CASSSRYYSPLHF. In nucleotides, the CDR3 is TGTGCCAGCTCGAGCAGGTACTATTCACCCCTCCACTTT.

V is TRBV7-9 and J is TRBJ1-2; 8 nucleotides line up with TRBD1. The CDR3 consists of 11 residues. The germline V gene encodes CDR1 SEHNR and CDR2 FQNEAQ (reference sequence). CDR3 in amino acids: CAHGTGYGYTF. The CDR3 bases are TGTGCACACGGGACAGGCTATGGCTACACCTTC.

The chain uses TRBV30 and TRBJ2-3; maybe TRBD1 (5 bases). Germline CDR1 and CDR2: GTSNPN and SVGIG (reference sequence). The CDR3 is 16 residues long. V lost 1 base and J 4 bases, leaving 18 bases between the germline ends. The CDR3 DNA sequence: TGTGCCTGGAGTGGCACAGGCGATACAACTTCAGATACGCAGTATTTT. Its protein product is CAWSGTGDTTSDTQYF.

This clone came up once. The chain has TRBV4-3 and TRBJ1-2; maybe TRBD1 (6 bases). Between the trimmed V and J ends, which lost 4 bases and 6 bases, there was a span of 12 bases. The CDR3 covers 13 residues. Germline V gene lookup returns CDR1 LGHNA and CDR2 YSLEER. CDR3 region: CASSPTGMDGYTF. CDR3 bases: TGCGCCAGCAGCCCAACAGGGATGGATGGCTACACCTTC.

V and J are TRBV9 and TRBJ1-2; TRBD1 matches 7 bases. Germline V gives CDR1 SGDLS, CDR2 YYNGEE. There are 14 residues in the CDR3. J was trimmed by 5 bases and V by 6 bases; bases with no gene match: 10. The CDR3 region is CASKGASLTYGYTF. The DNA for the CDR3 is TGTGCCAGCAAGGGGGCTTCTCTCACGTATGGCTACACCTTC.

J is TRBJ2-3 and V is TRBV5-1, with D unclear. The CDR3 length is 15 residues. Trimming cost V 0 bases and J 0 bases, with 8 bases left between them. Germline lookup yields CDR1 SGHRS and CDR2 YFSETQ. In nucleotides, the CDR3 is TGCGCCAGCAGCTTGGAGGAGAAGAGCACAGATACGCAGTATTTT. It is translated as CASSLEEKSTDTQYF.

This chain links TRBV6-5 with TRBJ2-5; 10 bases align to TRBD1. CDR3 length: 14 residues. The V segment lost 6 bases and the J segment 5 bases; nucleotides outside the gene matches: 6. Per the germline V gene, CDR1 is MNHEY and CDR2 is SVGAGI. The CDR3 here is CASSPGTGDETQYF. CDR3 in DNA: TGTGCCAGCAGCCCCGGGACAGGGGACGAGACCCAGTACTTC.

J is TRBJ2-5 and V is TRBV29-1; unclear D gene. The CDR3 runs 12 residues. CDR1 is SQVTM, CDR2 ANQGSEA, per germline. The ends were cut back, 4 bases at V and 5 bases at J, with 11 bases in the middle. The CDR3 nucleotides read TGCAGCGTTGTCTTCCCGGGTGAGACCCAGTACTTC. This encodes CSVVFPGETQYF.